This T cell receptor beta chain was documented in a study of blood T cell repertoires in COVID-19. Study in general: Collection of acute and convalescent COVID-19 samples took place in the United States, Italy and Spain.

Enrollment of patients from Seattle took place during active infection, with longitudinal follow-up. Trimming stripped 5 bases from V and 9 bases from J, with 14 bases between. Germline values: CDR1 MDHEN, CDR2 SYDVKM. The CDR3 covers 14 residues. Source study methods: Using reference gene primer amplification, nucleated cell counts were estimated. The assay was immunoSEQ multiplex PCR, and TCRdb's table has in-frame clones only and misses some. That table furnishes V, J and clone size, whereas the DNA furnished D and trimming. The table includes fewer than 300,000 clones, 70% to 90% detected once. Sequencing was performed on peripheral blood. This chain uses TRBV28 with TRBJ1-6, with a possible D match to TRBD1 (5 bases). This clonotype was sampled from a woman aged 25 to 39 with COVID-19, enrolled during active disease. The CDR3 loop reads CASSPGGTGSPLHF. The CDR3 DNA follows: TGTGCCAGCAGTCCCGGGGGGACCGGTTCACCCCTCCACTTT.